The text below deals with one T cell receptor (beta chain). The data stem from a study of T-cell reconstitution after alpha-beta-depleted transplantation in children. Preparation of the TCRbeta library involved a method that used unique molecular identifiers. One entry per CDR3 protein results from TCRdb running MiXCR on the PCR reads. The sample gives 600,000 to 700,000 distinct CDR3 sequences, 16% of which show up once; around 0.96% is in the top ten. Germline values: CDR1 MNHEY, CDR2 SVGAGI. Germline trimming cut 1 base from V and 6 bases from J; bases unmatched to any gene: 5. The CDR3 runs to 16 residues.

V and J are TRBV6-5 and TRBJ2-7, with TRBD2 identical over 14 bases. This receptor was identified in a human donor who donated a stem cell graft to a child with acute myeloid leukemia. The material sequenced was PBMCs from the stem cell graft donor, taken from the stem cell graft. The CDR3 protein is CASSYLGLAGDFEQYF. CDR3 in DNA: TGTGCCAGCAGTTACTTGGGACTAGCGGGGGATTTCGAGCAGTACTTC.